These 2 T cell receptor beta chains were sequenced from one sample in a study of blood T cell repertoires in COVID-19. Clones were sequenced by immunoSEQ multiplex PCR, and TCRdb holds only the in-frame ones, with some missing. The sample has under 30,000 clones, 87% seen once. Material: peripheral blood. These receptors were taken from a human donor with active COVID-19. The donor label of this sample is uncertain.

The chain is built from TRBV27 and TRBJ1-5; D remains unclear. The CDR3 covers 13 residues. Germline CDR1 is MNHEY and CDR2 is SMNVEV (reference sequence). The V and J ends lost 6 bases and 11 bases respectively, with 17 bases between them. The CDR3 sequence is CASRDPGERSQHF. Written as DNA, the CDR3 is TGTGCCAGCAGGGATCCGGGTGAGCGCTCCCAGCATTTT.

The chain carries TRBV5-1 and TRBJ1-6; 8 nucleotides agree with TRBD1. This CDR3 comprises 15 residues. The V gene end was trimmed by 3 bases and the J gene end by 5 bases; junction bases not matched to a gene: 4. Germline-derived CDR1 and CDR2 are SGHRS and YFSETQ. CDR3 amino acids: CASSSTGGNNSPLHF. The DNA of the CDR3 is TGCGCCAGCAGCTCCACAGGGGGAAATAATTCACCCCTCCACTTT.